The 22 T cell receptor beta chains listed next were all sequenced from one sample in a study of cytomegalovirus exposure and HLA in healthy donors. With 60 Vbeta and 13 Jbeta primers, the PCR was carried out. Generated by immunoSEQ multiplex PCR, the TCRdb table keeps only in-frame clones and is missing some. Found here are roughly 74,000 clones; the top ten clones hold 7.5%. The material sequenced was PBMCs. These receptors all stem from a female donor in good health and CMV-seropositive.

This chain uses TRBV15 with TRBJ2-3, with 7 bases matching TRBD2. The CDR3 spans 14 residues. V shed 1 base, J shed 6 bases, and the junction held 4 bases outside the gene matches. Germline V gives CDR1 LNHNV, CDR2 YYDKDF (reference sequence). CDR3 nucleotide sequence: TGTGCCACCAGCAGAGTTGGGAGGGCGGATACGCAGTATTTT. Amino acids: CATSRVGRADTQYF.

This CDR3 is CASSVALQETQYF. CDR3 DNA: TGTGCCAGCAGCGTAGCTCTACAAGAGACCCAGTACTTC. The rearrangement joins TRBV9 to TRBJ2-5; D remains ambiguous. The CDR3 runs 13 residues. CDR1 is SGDLS, CDR2 YYNGEE, per germline. The V end was cut by 0 bases, the J end by 2 bases, with 5 bases between.

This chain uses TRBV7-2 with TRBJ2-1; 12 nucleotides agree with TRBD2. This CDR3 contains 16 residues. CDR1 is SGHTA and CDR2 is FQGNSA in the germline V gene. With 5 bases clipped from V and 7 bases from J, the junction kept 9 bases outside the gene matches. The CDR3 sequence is CASSISSGRALNEQFF. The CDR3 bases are TGTGCCAGCAGCATTTCTAGCGGGAGGGCCTTAAATGAGCAGTTCTTC.

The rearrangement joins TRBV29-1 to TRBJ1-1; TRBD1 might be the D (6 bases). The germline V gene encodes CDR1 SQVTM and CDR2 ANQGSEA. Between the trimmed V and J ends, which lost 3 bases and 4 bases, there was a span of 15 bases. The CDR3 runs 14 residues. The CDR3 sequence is CSVDKDRKSTEAFF. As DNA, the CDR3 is TGCAGCGTTGATAAAGACAGGAAAAGCACTGAAGCTTTCTTT.

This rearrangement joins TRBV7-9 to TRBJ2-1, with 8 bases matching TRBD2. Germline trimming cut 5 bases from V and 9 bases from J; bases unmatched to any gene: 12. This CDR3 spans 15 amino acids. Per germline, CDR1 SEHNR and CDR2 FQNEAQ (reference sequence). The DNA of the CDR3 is TGTGCCAGCAGCCCTGAAGGGAAGCGGGAGCCTGAGCAGTTCTTC. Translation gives CASSPEGKREPEQFF.

The CDR3 DNA reads as TGTGCCAGCAGTTACTCGAACAGGGTGGGATACGAGCAGTACTTC. As protein: CASSYSNRVGYEQYF. The chain joins TRBV6-5 to TRBJ2-7; a weak D match, TRBD1 (6 bases). V was clipped by 0 bases and J by 4 bases, with 13 bases between them. The CDR3 consists of 15 residues. The germline CDR1 and CDR2 sequences are MNHEY and SVGAGI.

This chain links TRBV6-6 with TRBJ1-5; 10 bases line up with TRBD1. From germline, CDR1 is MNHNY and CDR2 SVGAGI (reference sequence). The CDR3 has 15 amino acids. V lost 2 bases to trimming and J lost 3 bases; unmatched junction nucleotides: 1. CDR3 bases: TGTGCCAGCAGTTACGGGACAGGGGTCAATCAGCCCCAGCATTTT. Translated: CASSYGTGVNQPQHF.

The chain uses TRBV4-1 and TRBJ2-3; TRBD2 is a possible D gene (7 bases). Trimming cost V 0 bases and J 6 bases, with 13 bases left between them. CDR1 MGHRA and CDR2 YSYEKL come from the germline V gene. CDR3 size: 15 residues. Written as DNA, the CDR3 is TGCGCCAGCAGCCAAGATGTGGGGGGGCCGGATACGCAGTATTTT. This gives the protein CASSQDVGGPDTQYF.

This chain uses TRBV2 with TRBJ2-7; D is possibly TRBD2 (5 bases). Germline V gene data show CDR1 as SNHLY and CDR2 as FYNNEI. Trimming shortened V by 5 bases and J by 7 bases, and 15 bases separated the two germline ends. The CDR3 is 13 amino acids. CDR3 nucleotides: TGTGCCAGCAGTCTTGCGGGCGAAAGGGAGCAGTACTTC. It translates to CASSLAGEREQYF.

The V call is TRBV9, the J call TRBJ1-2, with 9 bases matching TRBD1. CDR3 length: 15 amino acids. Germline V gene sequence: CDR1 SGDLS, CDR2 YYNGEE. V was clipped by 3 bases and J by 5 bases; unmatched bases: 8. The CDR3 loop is CASSERDRADYGYTF. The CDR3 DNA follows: TGTGCCAGCAGCGAAAGGGACAGGGCGGATTATGGCTACACCTTC.

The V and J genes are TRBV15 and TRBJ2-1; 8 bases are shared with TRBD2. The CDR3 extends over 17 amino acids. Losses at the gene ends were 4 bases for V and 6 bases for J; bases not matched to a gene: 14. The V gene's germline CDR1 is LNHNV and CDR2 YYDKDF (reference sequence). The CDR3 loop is CATSTSEGTGGLNEQFF. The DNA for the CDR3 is TGTGCCACCAGCACCTCAGAAGGAACGGGAGGGCTCAATGAGCAGTTCTTC.

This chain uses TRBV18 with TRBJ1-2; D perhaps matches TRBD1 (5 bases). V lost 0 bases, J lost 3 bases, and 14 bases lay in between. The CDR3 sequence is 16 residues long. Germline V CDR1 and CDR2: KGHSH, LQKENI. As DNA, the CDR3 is TGTGCCAGCTCACCACCGTTAGCCAGGGTTGACTATGGCTACACCTTC. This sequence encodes CASSPPLARVDYGYTF.

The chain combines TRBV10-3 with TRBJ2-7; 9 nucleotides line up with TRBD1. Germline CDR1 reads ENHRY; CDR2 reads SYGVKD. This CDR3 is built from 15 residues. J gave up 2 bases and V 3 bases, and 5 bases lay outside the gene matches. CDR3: CAISDSTGGPYEQYF. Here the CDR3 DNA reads TGTGCCATCAGTGACTCGACAGGGGGGCCCTACGAGCAGTACTTC.

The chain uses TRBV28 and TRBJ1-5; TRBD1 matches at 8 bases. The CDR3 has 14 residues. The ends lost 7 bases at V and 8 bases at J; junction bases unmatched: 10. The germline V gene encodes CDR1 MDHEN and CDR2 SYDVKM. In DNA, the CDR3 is TGTGCCAGCAATATCAGGGGGCGGGGAGAGCCCCAGCATTTT. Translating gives CASNIRGRGEPQHF.

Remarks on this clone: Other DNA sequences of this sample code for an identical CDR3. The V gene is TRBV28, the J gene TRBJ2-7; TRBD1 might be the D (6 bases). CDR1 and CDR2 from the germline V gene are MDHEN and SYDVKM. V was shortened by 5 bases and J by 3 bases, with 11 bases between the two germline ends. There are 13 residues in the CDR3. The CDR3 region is CASSPPQGYEQYF. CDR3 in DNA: TGTGCCAGCAGTCCACCACAGGGCTACGAGCAGTACTTC. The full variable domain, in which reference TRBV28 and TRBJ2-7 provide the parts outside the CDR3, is DVKVTQSSRYLVKRTGEKVFLECVQDMDHENMFWYRQDPGLGLRLIYFSYDVKMKEKGDIPEGYSVSREKKERFSLILESASTNQTSMYLCASSPPQGYEQYFGPGTRLTVT.

The CDR3 loop reads CASSPPGSSTGELFF. Here the CDR3 DNA reads TGTGCCAGCAGTCCCCCGGGTTCTTCCACCGGGGAGCTGTTTTTT. The chain joins TRBV6-6 to TRBJ2-2, with D unclear. CDR3 length equals 15 residues. Trimming pared 5 bases from V and 4 bases from J, leaving 14 bases between. From germline, CDR1 is MNHNY and CDR2 SVGAGI (reference sequence).

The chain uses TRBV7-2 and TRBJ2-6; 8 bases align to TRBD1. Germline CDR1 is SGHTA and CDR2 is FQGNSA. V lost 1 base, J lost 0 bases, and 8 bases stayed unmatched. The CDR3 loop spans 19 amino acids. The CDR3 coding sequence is TGTGCCAGCAGCTTAGGTCGCGGACAGGGCAACTCTGGGGCCAACGTCCTGACTTTC. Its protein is CASSLGRGQGNSGANVLTF.

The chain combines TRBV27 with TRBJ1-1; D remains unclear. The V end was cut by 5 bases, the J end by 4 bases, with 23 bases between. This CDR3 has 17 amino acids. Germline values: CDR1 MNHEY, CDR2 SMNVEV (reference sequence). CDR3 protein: CASSLRRGAEFITEAFF. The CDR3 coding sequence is TGTGCCAGCAGTCTCAGACGAGGTGCTGAGTTTATCACTGAAGCTTTCTTT.

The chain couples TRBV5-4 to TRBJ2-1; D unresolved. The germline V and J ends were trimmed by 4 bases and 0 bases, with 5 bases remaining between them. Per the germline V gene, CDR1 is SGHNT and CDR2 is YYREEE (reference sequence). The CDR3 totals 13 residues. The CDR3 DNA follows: TGTGCCAGCAGCATGAGCTCCTACAATGAGCAGTTCTTC. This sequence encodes CASSMSSYNEQFF.

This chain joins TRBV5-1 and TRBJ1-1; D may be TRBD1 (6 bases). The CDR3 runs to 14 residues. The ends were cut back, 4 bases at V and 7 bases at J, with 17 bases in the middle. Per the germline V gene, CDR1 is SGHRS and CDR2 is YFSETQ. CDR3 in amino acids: CASSPEGPGVEAFF. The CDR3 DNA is TGCGCCAGCAGCCCGGAAGGTCCAGGGGTTGAAGCTTTCTTT.

CDR3 region: CASSQEREYNEQFF. Written as DNA, the CDR3 is TGCGCCAGCAGCCAGGAGAGGGAGTACAATGAGCAGTTCTTC. This sequence joins TRBV4-3 and TRBJ2-1, with D possibly matching TRBD2 (5 bases). The CDR3 covers 14 residues. Trimming pared 3 bases from V and 4 bases from J, leaving 10 bases between. Germline-derived CDR1 and CDR2 are LGHNA and YSLEER.

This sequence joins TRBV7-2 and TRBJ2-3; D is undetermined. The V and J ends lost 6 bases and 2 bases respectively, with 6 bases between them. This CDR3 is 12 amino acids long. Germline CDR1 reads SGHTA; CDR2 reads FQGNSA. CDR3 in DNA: TGTGCCAGCAGTCCCAACACAGATACGCAGTATTTT. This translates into CASSPNTDTQYF.